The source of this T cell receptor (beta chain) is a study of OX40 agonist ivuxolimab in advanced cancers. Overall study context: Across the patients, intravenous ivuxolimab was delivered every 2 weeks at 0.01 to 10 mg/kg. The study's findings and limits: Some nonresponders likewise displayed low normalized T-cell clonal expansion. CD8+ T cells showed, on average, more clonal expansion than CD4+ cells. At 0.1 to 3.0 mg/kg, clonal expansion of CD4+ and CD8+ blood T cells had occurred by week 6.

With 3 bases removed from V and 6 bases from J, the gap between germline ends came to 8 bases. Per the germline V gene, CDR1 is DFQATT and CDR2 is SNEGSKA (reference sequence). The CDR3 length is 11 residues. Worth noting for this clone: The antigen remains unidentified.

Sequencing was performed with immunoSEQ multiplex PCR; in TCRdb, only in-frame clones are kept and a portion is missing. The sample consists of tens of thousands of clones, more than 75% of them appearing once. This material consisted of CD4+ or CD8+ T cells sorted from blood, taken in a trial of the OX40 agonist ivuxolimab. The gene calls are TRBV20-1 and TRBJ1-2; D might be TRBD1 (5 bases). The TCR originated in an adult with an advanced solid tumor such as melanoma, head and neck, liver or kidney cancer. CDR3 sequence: CSASFRDGYTF. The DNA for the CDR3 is TGCAGTGCTAGCTTCAGGGATGGCTACACCTTC.